One T cell receptor (beta chain) is described in this entry. The antigen is undetermined. These data come from a study of T cell responses to AZD1222 COVID-19 vaccine. The study, taken as a whole, reports: Receipt of two AZD1222 doses was followed by a rise in Spike-specific TCR breadth and depth. A mostly white British donor set with more females was recruited, and clonal diversity was possibly underestimated.

V shed 2 bases and J 9 bases; nucleotides not matched to a gene: 6. The CDR3 totals 15 residues. Germline V gene sequence: CDR1 KGHSH, CDR2 LQKENI. Sequencing used immunoSEQ multiplex PCR; TCRdb keeps in-frame clones, though not all of them. The data show 65,000 to 85,000 clones, with about 88% seen just once and about a tenth held by the top ten. This TCR derives from an adult in good health. The source material was peripheral blood, sampled on day 0 of AZD1222 vaccination. The gene calls are TRBV18 and TRBJ1-6; 8 bases are a match to TRBD1. The chain's CDR3 is CASSPGQGAGSPLHF. For the CDR3, the DNA is TGTGCCAGCTCACCAGGGCAGGGGGCCGGTTCACCCCTCCACTTT.